This TCR beta chain was found in a study of breast tumors, draining lymph nodes, adjacent tissues. Broader study findings: Compared with basal-like, luminal-like tumors shared significantly more repertoire with nontumor tissue.

TCRdb ran MiXCR on the multiplex PCR reads and lists one entry per CDR3 protein. The table records 14,000 to 15,000 distinct CDR3 sequences, 47% of them present only once. The CDR3 contains 11 residues. From germline, CDR1 is DFQATT and CDR2 SNEGSKA (reference sequence). The germline V and J ends were trimmed by 6 bases and 11 bases, with 13 bases remaining between them. In the case of this clonotype: Its antigen is unidentified.

This sequence joins TRBV20-1 and TRBJ1-4, with D possibly being TRBD1 (6 bases). This receptor was identified in a female donor with breast cancer. Some clones in this sample may be carry-over from other donors' samples. Sample: tumor-adjacent breast tissue. The CDR3 protein is CSAGYRDKLFF. The CDR3 DNA is TGCAGTGCAGGGTACAGGGACAAACTGTTTTTT.